This T cell receptor (beta chain) stems from a study of cytomegalovirus exposure and HLA in healthy donors. Study findings and constraints: Across donors, presence/absence analyses took sequencing depth to be roughly uniform.

PCR amplification relied on 60 Vbeta primers (plus 13 Jbeta primers). Per the authors' pipeline: In a later analysis, of 79 million or so unique beta chains, about 12 million appeared in at least two donors. TCRdb keeps only in-frame clones here, not all; method: immunoSEQ multiplex PCR. The DNA was the basis for D and trimming; V, J and clone size are from that table. The data show 150,000 to 200,000 clones, with 81% seen just once and about 1.5% held by the top ten. A few counts support this clone. Its antigen is not known. Germline lookup yields CDR1 SGDLS and CDR2 YYNGEE. Germline trimming cut 4 bases from V and 4 bases from J; bases unmatched to any gene: 9. The CDR3 length is 15 residues.

The TCR was taken from a man in his fifties or sixties in good health and CMV-seropositive. Sequenced input: PBMCs. The chain joins TRBV9 to TRBJ2-7; 9 nucleotides match TRBD1. The CDR3 sequence: CASSPYGTGYYEQYF. In DNA form, the CDR3 reads TGTGCCAGCAGCCCATATGGGACAGGGTATTACGAGCAGTACTTC.